This TCR beta chain emerged from a study of blood T cell repertoires in COVID-19. V was pared by 4 bases and J by 0 bases, with 7 bases of the junction left unmatched. Per germline, CDR1 LGHDT and CDR2 YNNKEL (reference sequence). The CDR3 has 17 residues. The assay was immunoSEQ multiplex PCR, and TCRdb's table has in-frame clones only and misses some. The data hold about 240,000 clones, with approximately 83% observed a single time. Sequenced sample: PBMCs or T cells enriched from blood (not recorded which). This chain links TRBV3-1 (or the pseudogene TRBV3-2) with TRBJ2-1; the match to TRBD2 covers 9 bases. The sequence was obtained from a woman aged 40 to 50 with acute COVID-19. CDR3 in DNA: TGTGCCAGCAGCCTCTTGACTAGCGGATACTCCTACAATGAGCAGTTCTTC. It specifies CASSLLTSGYSYNEQFF.